There are many counts of the clone carrying this T cell receptor (beta chain). Its antigen is undetermined. Read coverage stops 3 residues before the CDR3 terminus; the germline J gene supplies the remainder. The sample belongs to a study of T cell clonality in common variable immunodeficiency. Broader study findings: Repertoire-complication correlations in CVID were limited by patient heterogeneity. The cause of increased CVID clonality remains unclear without subpopulation sequencing. Fewer TCRbeta clones were shared among CVID subjects than controls.

The data were produced by immunoSEQ multiplex PCR, yet TCRdb's version contains in-frame clones alone and is incomplete. Recorded here are about 60,000 clones, none singletons. Both groups were predominantly of Caucasian heritage. Germline CDR1 is SGHRS and CDR2 is YFSETQ. The V end was cut by 1 base, the J end by 3 bases, with 10 bases between. The CDR3 runs to 14 residues. Material: peripheral blood mononuclear cells. The source is a person aged 18-70 years in good health. This rearrangement joins TRBV5-1 to TRBJ1-1; tentatively, D is TRBD1 (5 bases). Incomplete CDR3 DNA: TGCGCCAGCAGCTTGACAGGATCGTACACTGAA. As protein: CASSLTGSYTE. The full CDR3 is CASSLTGSYTEAFF. Looking up the rest from reference TRBV5-1 and TRBJ1-1 gives the full variable domain: KAGVTQTPRYLIKTRGQQVTLSCSPISGHRSVSWYQQTPGQGLQFLFEYFSETQRNKGNFPGRFSGRQFSNSRSEMNVSTLELGDSALYLCASSLTGSYTEAFFGQGTRLTVV.